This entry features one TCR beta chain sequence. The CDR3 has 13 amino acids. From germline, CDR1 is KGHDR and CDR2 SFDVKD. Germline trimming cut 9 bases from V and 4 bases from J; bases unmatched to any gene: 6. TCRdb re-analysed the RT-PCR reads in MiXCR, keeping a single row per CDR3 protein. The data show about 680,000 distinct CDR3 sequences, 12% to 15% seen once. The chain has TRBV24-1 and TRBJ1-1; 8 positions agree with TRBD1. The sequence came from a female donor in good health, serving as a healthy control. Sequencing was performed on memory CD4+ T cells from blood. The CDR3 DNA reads TGTGCCACCGAAGGACAGGGAGGCACTGAAGCTTTCTTT. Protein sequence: CATEGQGGTEAFF.